This T cell receptor (beta chain) was found in a study of response to subunit inactivated influenza vaccine listed by TCRdb under 2018. The study in broad terms: To follow how T cells responded to a trivalent subunit inactivated influenza vaccine, the researchers relied on deep quantitative profiling of the T cell receptor repertoire.

Library construction relied on RT-PCR. Reads for this sample came from an Illumina HiSeq 2500. TCRdb cleaned the public reads at Q25 with fastp, built clones with MiXCR and kept in-frame beta chains. Each CDR3 protein gets just one entry, which takes the most common genes and DNA from the rows behind it. Present in this sample are about 520,000 distinct CDR3 sequences, approximately 7.3% of which were seen just once. The biggest ten clones account for roughly 14% of the sample. CDR1 and CDR2 were assigned from the germline V gene as SQVTM and ANQGSEA. V is reduced by 5 bases and J by 2 bases, leaving a spacing of 19 bases between them. The CDR3 covers 15 residues, taking in both the cysteine and the phenylalanine. The retained sequence is limited to the CDR3, 45 bases, with the frame set at the first base. In regard to this clonotype: It has no known antigen specificity. No quality values exist for individual bases; no much larger clone is one base distant.

General study outcomes and caveats: The authors suggested that each seasonal influenza vaccination may recruit only a limited number of new T cells.

The source of this sequence is a man between 45 and 75 years old who received an inactivated influenza vaccine. Donor details come from another sample of the same person, matched by shared clones. Sequenced material: PBMCs from blood, taken less than 30 months after vaccination. This receptor chain uses TRBV29-1 and TRBJ2-7; TRBD1 might be the D gene, on 6 matching bases. The CDR3 protein is CSVTGLTGNAYEQYF. The sequenced DNA: TGCAGCGTTACAGGGCTGACTGGAAACGCCTACGAGCAGTACTTC.